This passage covers 25 T cell receptor beta chains from one sample sequenced in a study of technical replicates of blood from a few donors. Here immunoSEQ multiplex PCR was the method, and the copy in TCRdb shows in-frame clones only, minus some. The sample carries around 65,000 clones, approximately 88% recorded once. The specimen was PBMCs. The receptors were gathered from a human donor in good health. Some clones in this sample may be carry-over from other donors' samples.

The V and J genes are TRBV2 and TRBJ1-2; D might be TRBD1 (6 bases). The germline V gene encodes CDR1 SNHLY and CDR2 FYNNEI. The CDR3 totals 13 residues. V was trimmed by 6 bases and J by 4 bases, leaving 12 bases between them. CDR3 sequence (DNA): TGTGCCAGCAGGTACAGGGAAAGCTATGGCTACACCTTC. This gives the protein CASRYRESYGYTF.

The chain joins TRBV6-6 to TRBJ2-1; TRBD1 matches at 10 bases. This CDR3 is 13 amino acids long. V lost 5 bases and J lost 14; bases outside the gene matches: 9. Germline V CDR1 and CDR2: MNHNY, SVGAGI (reference sequence). The CDR3 region has the DNA TGTGCCAGCAGTGACCCCGGGACAGGGGTGGAGTTCTTC. It encodes CASSDPGTGVEFF.

This clone was counted a single time. The CDR3 sequence is CASSPRTGDAGELFF. The CDR3 DNA follows: TGTGCCAGCAGCCCCCGGACAGGGGACGCCGGGGAGCTGTTTTTT. J is TRBJ2-2 and V is TRBV4-2, with 9 bases that match TRBD1. The V segment lost 4 bases and the J segment 6 bases; nucleotides outside the gene matches: 6. Germline V gene sequence: CDR1 LGHNA, CDR2 YNFKEQ. The CDR3 runs to 15 residues.

J is TRBJ2-7 and V is TRBV7-6; 8 positions agree with TRBD2. Looked up from germline, CDR1 is SGHVS and CDR2 is FNYEAQ. Unmatched junction bases numbered 15, after V lost 5 bases and J lost 6 bases. CDR3 length: 16 amino acids. The CDR3 loop is CASSPGGGGRWAEQYF. The CDR3 bases are TGTGCCAGCAGCCCCGGGGGTGGCGGGAGGTGGGCCGAGCAGTACTTC.

In this sample, this clone turned up a few times. The chain employs TRBV6-5 and TRBJ2-7, with 9 bases identical to TRBD1. Per the germline V gene, CDR1 is MNHEY and CDR2 is SVGAGI. The CDR3 is made up of 14 amino acids. The trim removed 6 bases at V and 4 bases at J, leaving 7 bases unmatched. DNA of the CDR3: TGTGCCAGCAGAGAAGGGACAGGGCGGTACGAGCAGTACTTC. Translation: CASREGTGRYEQYF.

This clone was seen just once. V and J are TRBV2 and TRBJ1-5; D is uncertain. The germline gives CDR1 SNHLY, CDR2 FYNNEI. The CDR3 totals 15 residues. V was trimmed by 7 bases and J by 3 bases, leaving 16 bases between them. As DNA, the CDR3 is TGTGCCAGCAACTTGTTTCGGGGAGACAATCAGCCCCAGCATTTT. Residues: CASNLFRGDNQPQHF.

The chain recombines TRBV4-3 with TRBJ1-4; D might be TRBD1 (6 bases). Germline CDR1 is LGHNA and CDR2 is YSLEER. CDR3 length: 15 amino acids. Trimming removed 0 bases from V and 3 bases from J, with 8 bases in between. The DNA of the CDR3 is TGCGCCAGCAGCCAAGAGGGGGGGCCTAATGAAAAACTGTTTTTT. This translates into CASSQEGGPNEKLFF.

The chain combines TRBV7-2 with TRBJ1-1, with D perhaps matching TRBD1 (6 bases). Trimming left V 5 bases short and J 4 bases short, with 23 bases between. Germline CDR1 is SGHTA and CDR2 is FQGNSA. The CDR3 contains 17 residues. The CDR3 is CASSPRMMGRGITEAFF. The CDR3 DNA reads as TGTGCCAGCAGCCCGCGGATGATGGGGAGGGGGATCACTGAAGCTTTCTTT.

This rearrangement joins TRBV21-1 to TRBJ1-2; the table's D call of TRBD1 was not tested on the DNA. TRBV21-1 is listed as a pseudogene. The CDR3 length is 14 residues. Here the CDR3 DNA reads TGTGCCAGCAGCAAAGGACAGGTCAACTATGGCTACACCTTC. Translating gives CASSKGQVNYGYTF.

The chain uses TRBV27 and TRBJ2-3, with 7 bases aligning to TRBD1. Trimming cost V 4 bases and J 5 bases; bases outside gene matches: 9. Germline lookup yields CDR1 MNHEY and CDR2 SMNVEV (reference sequence). The CDR3 spans 15 residues. CDR3 DNA: TGTGCCAGCAGTTCCCCCCCGACAGGGAGAGATACGCAGTATTTT. It specifies CASSSPPTGRDTQYF.

The rearrangement joins TRBV30 to TRBJ2-5, with TRBD2 as a possible D gene (5 bases). Trimming removed 1 base at V and 6 bases at J, with 6 bases between. CDR3 size: 11 residues. From germline, CDR1 is GTSNPN and CDR2 SVGIG (reference sequence). The CDR3 region is CAWSGEKTQYF. The CDR3 bases are TGTGCCTGGAGTGGGGAGAAGACCCAGTACTTC.

In this sample, this clone turned up once. This chain connects TRBV11-2 to TRBJ2-5, with 13 bases aligning to TRBD2. The germline gives CDR1 SGHAT, CDR2 FQNNGV. The CDR3 loop spans 16 amino acids. V trimming: 5 bases; J trimming: 5 bases; junction bases outside the gene matches: 8. CDR3 sequence reads: CASSTPGLAGVETQYF. CDR3 sequence (DNA): TGTGCCAGCAGCACCCCTGGACTAGCGGGGGTCGAGACCCAGTACTTC.

The CDR3 is CASSLLTGGGKNIQYF. CDR3 DNA sequence: TGTGCCAGCAGCTTATTGACGGGGGGGGGCAAAAACATTCAGTACTTC. The genes are TRBV5-6 and TRBJ2-4; TRBD2 matches 8 bases. The CDR3 contains 16 residues. V shed 2 bases and J 3 bases; nucleotides not matched to a gene: 7. In germline, CDR1 is SGHDT, CDR2 YYEEEE.

The chain recombines TRBV19 with TRBJ1-1; no reliable D call. V was pared by 8 bases and J by 0 bases, with 13 bases between. The length of the CDR3 is 14 residues. Germline V gene lookup returns CDR1 LNHDA and CDR2 SQIVND (reference sequence). The CDR3 sequence is CASETPGLNTEAFF. Here the CDR3 DNA reads TGTGCCAGTGAAACCCCCGGGTTGAACACTGAAGCTTTCTTT.

The V call is TRBV5-1, the J call TRBJ1-1, with TRBD1 identical over 8 bases. CDR3 size: 16 residues. In germline, CDR1 is SGHRS, CDR2 YFSETQ. After removal of 3 bases from V and 2 bases from J, the junction contained 9 bases not matched to a gene. The CDR3 spells CASSSTAGGRNTEAFF. The CDR3 DNA is TGCGCCAGCAGCTCGACGGCAGGGGGCAGAAACACTGAAGCTTTCTTT.

V is TRBV7-9 and J is TRBJ1-1; weak D call: TRBD1 (6 bases). Germline lookup yields CDR1 SEHNR and CDR2 FQNEAQ (reference sequence). This CDR3 spans 16 amino acids. The ends were cut back, 5 bases at V and 1 base at J, with 17 bases in the middle. This CDR3 reads CASSVGRGTGNTEAFF. Written as DNA, the CDR3 is TGTGCCAGCAGCGTCGGAAGGGGGACGGGGAACACTGAAGCTTTCTTT.

V usage is TRBV18 and J usage is TRBJ2-1; D perhaps matches TRBD2 (5 bases). In germline, CDR1 is KGHSH, CDR2 LQKENI. The CDR3 runs 15 residues. V was shortened by 4 bases and J by 5 bases, with 15 bases between the two germline ends. The CDR3 is CASSRTAEADNEQFF. The DNA of the CDR3 is TGTGCCAGCTCACGAACAGCAGAAGCGGACAATGAGCAGTTCTTC.

The V and J genes are TRBV4-2 and TRBJ2-5, with no clear D. The CDR3 consists of 15 residues. Germline V gives CDR1 LGHNA, CDR2 YNFKEQ. V lost 0 bases to trimming and J lost 5 bases, with 13 bases between them. Written as DNA, the CDR3 is TGTGCCAGCAGCCAAGATCTTGCCTTCGGGGAGACCCAGTACTTC. This codes for CASSQDLAFGETQYF.

This chain uses TRBV13 with TRBJ2-5, with a weak D call TRBD1 (5 bases). CDR1 and CDR2 from the germline V gene are PRHDT and FYEKMQ (reference sequence). V dropped 8 bases and J dropped 10 bases, with 17 bases sitting between them. There are 12 residues in the CDR3. In DNA, the CDR3 is TGTGCCAGCTCGGGTCGCCCCAGGGTCCAGTACTTC. It codes for CASSGRPRVQYF.

CDR3 sequence: CASSLKRQGSQPQHF. In DNA, the CDR3 is TGTGCCAGCAGCTTAAAGAGACAGGGGAGTCAGCCCCAGCATTTT. The gene calls are TRBV7-3 and TRBJ1-5; 8 bases match TRBD1. Germline lookup yields CDR1 SGHTA and CDR2 FQGTGA. This CDR3 is 15 amino acids long. With 1 base clipped from V and 6 bases from J, the junction kept 5 bases outside the gene matches.

The chain uses TRBV28 and TRBJ1-2, with 7 bases fitting TRBD1. This CDR3 is 14 amino acids long. Germline lookup yields CDR1 MDHEN and CDR2 SYDVKM. The V gene end was trimmed by 7 bases and the J gene end by 5 bases; junction bases not matched to a gene: 10. The CDR3 reads CASTPGDRTYGYTF. CDR3 nucleotide sequence: TGTGCCAGCACCCCTGGGGACAGAACGTATGGCTACACCTTC.

The V gene is TRBV7-9, the J gene TRBJ2-3; 8 nucleotides line up with TRBD2. V was pared by 5 bases and J by 2 bases, with 6 bases of the junction left unmatched. Germline CDR1 and CDR2: SEHNR and FQNEAQ (reference sequence). The CDR3 runs 15 residues. The CDR3 bases are TGTGCCAGCAGCATTAGCGGGGCGTCCACAGATACGCAGTATTTT. It is translated as CASSISGASTDTQYF.

This chain joins TRBV19 and TRBJ1-4; 10 positions match TRBD1. The V segment lost 7 bases and the J segment 10 bases; nucleotides outside the gene matches: 12. The CDR3 has 15 residues. Germline loops: CDR1 LNHDA, CDR2 SQIVND (reference sequence). The chain's CDR3 is CASNHLAGQGPKLFF. DNA of the CDR3: TGTGCCAGTAACCACCTCGCGGGACAGGGGCCAAAACTGTTTTTT.

V usage is TRBV4-1 and J usage is TRBJ1-2; perhaps TRBD1 as D (6 bases). The germline gives CDR1 MGHRA, CDR2 YSYEKL. V lost 4 bases, J lost 7 bases, and 13 bases lay in between. The length of the CDR3 is 13 residues. The CDR3 nucleotides are TGCGCCAGCAGCCCGACAGGTCAGGGTGGCTACACCTTC. Its translation is CASSPTGQGGYTF.

The chain combines TRBV27 with TRBJ2-7; the match to TRBD2 covers 11 bases. Germline CDR1 MNHEY, CDR2 SMNVEV (reference sequence). The J segment lost 3 bases and the V segment lost 6 bases, leaving 4 bases of the junction unmatched. CDR3 length equals 14 residues. CDR3 in amino acids: CASRLAGAGYEQYF. CDR3 bases: TGTGCCAGCAGACTAGCGGGGGCGGGCTACGAGCAGTACTTC.